The clone carrying this T cell receptor (beta chain) was seen many times. Patients sequenced had flow cytometry evidence of CD8+CD57+ cell expansion. Blood was sampled before the patients had received any therapy. The CDR3 has 11 amino acids. CDR1 LNHDA and CDR2 SQIVND come from the germline V gene (reference sequence). The germline V and J ends were trimmed by 4 bases and 10 bases, with 8 bases remaining between them. The source of the sample is a study of CD8+CD57+ T cells in acquired aplastic anemia. About the research overall: The average for DNA from sorted CD4+ and CD8+ cells was roughly 3 ug.

Profiling that covered TCR beta VDJ and CDR3 relied on genomic DNA as its template. In TCRdb, the reads were re-called with MiXCR into one record per CDR3 protein. The sample includes approximately 160,000 distinct CDR3 sequences, around 47% of them seen just once. This TCR derives from a human donor with aplastic anemia. The chain couples TRBV19 to TRBJ1-5; D is uncertain. Material for sequencing was sorted CD4+, CD8+, or CD8+CD57+ T cells (not recorded which) from PBMCs. The CDR3 region is CASSTTPPQHF. The CDR3 DNA reads as TGTGCCAGTAGTACCACCCCCCCCCAGCATTTT.